This record concerns one T cell receptor beta chain sequence. This record belongs to a study of control samples from healthy donors and cancer patients. The CDR3 sequence is 13 residues long. The germline V gene has CDR1 MNHEY and CDR2 SVGAGI. Trimming removed 2 bases at V and 4 bases at J, with 8 bases between. Sequencing was performed with immunoSEQ multiplex PCR; in TCRdb, only in-frame clones are kept and a portion is missing. The sample shows fewer than 30,000 clones, around nine tenths of them seen only once. The sequenced sample consisted of PBMCs. This chain joins TRBV6-5 and TRBJ1-1; D not certain. The clonotype was recovered from a woman aged 40 to 50 with lung cancer. CDR3 sequence (DNA): TGTGCCAGCAGTTACCAAAGAAGCACTGAAGCTTTCTTT. This codes for CASSYQRSTEAFF.